The rows below give T cell receptor beta chains drawn from one sample of a study of beta chain features in type 1 diabetes. TCRdb's copy holds only in-frame clones and misses some; the assay was immunoSEQ multiplex PCR. Found here are under 300,000 clones, 25% to 30% of them singletons; the top ten hold around 4%. The sequenced sample was central memory CD4+ T cells from blood. These receptors originate from a man aged 30-40 years in good health. The CDR3 runs from the conserved cysteine through the conserved F or W. Fields, in order: J gene, clone size, D gene, V gene, CDR3 protein, CDR3 DNA. A D gene is named only where the DNA matches it firmly. Some rows mark clone size as missing; the rest say once, few, many or name a class of expanded clone.

j_gene: TRBJ1-2; abundance: few; d_gene: -; v_gene: TRBV7-9; CDR3aa: CASSAAAYGYTF; CDR3nt: TGTGCCAGCAGCGCGGCAGCCTATGGCTACACCTTC
j_gene: TRBJ2-3; abundance: few; d_gene: -; v_gene: TRBV7-9; CDR3aa: CASSFAGRDTQYF; CDR3nt: TGTGCCAGCAGCTTCGCGGGGAGAGATACGCAGTATTTT
j_gene: TRBJ2-7; abundance: few; d_gene: -; v_gene: TRBV27; CDR3aa: CASRNSGHTYEQYF; CDR3nt: TGTGCCAGCAGGAATAGCGGTCATACCTACGAGCAGTACTTC
j_gene: TRBJ2-1; abundance: few; d_gene: TRBD2; v_gene: TRBV5-6; CDR3aa: CASSLTSVNEQFF; CDR3nt: TGTGCCAGCAGCCTGACTAGCGTTAATGAGCAGTTCTTC
j_gene: TRBJ2-2; abundance: -; d_gene: -; v_gene: TRBV4-1; CDR3aa: CASSQVGPNTGELFF; CDR3nt: TGCGCCAGCAGCCAAGTGGGACCTAACACCGGGGAGCTGTTTTTT
j_gene: TRBJ2-1; abundance: few; d_gene: TRBD2; v_gene: TRBV6-5; CDR3aa: CASRTSGDNEQFF; CDR3nt: TGTGCCAGTAGGACTAGCGGCGACAATGAGCAGTTCTTC
j_gene: TRBJ1-4; abundance: -; d_gene: -; v_gene: TRBV5-1; CDR3aa: CASSLEAEKLFF; CDR3nt: TGCGCCAGCAGCTTGGAGGCAGAAAAACTGTTTTTT
j_gene: TRBJ2-7; abundance: few; d_gene: TRBD2; v_gene: TRBV4-2; CDR3aa: CASSQASSGAYEQYF; CDR3nt: TGTGCCAGCAGCCAAGCGTCTAGCGGGGCCTACGAGCAGTACTTC
j_gene: TRBJ1-5; abundance: -; d_gene: -; v_gene: TRBV30; CDR3aa: CAWSVEWGNQPQHF; CDR3nt: TGTGCCTGGAGTGTAGAGTGGGGCAATCAGCCCCAGCATTTT
j_gene: TRBJ2-7; abundance: many; d_gene: TRBD2; v_gene: TRBV28; CDR3aa: CASSVSSSGSSYEQYF; CDR3nt: TGTGCCAGCAGTGTCTCCTCTAGCGGGAGCTCCTACGAGCAGTACTTC
j_gene: TRBJ2-3; abundance: -; d_gene: -; v_gene: TRBV30; CDR3aa: CAWGPQRDTQYF; CDR3nt: TGTGCCTGGGGTCCTCAGCGGGATACGCAGTATTTT
j_gene: TRBJ2-5; abundance: -; d_gene: -; v_gene: TRBV30; CDR3aa: CAWRLPGFGETQYF; CDR3nt: TGTGCCTGGAGGCTCCCTGGGTTCGGGGAGACCCAGTACTTC
j_gene: TRBJ1-4; abundance: -; d_gene: -; v_gene: TRBV7-7; CDR3aa: CASSLGPTNEKLFF; CDR3nt: TGTGCCAGCAGCTTAGGTCCCACTAATGAAAAACTGTTTTTT
j_gene: TRBJ2-1; abundance: -; d_gene: -; v_gene: TRBV11-2; CDR3aa: CASSLDTGTHNEQFF; CDR3nt: TGTGCCAGCAGCTTAGACACCGGGACTCACAATGAGCAGTTCTTC
j_gene: TRBJ2-2; abundance: few; d_gene: -; v_gene: TRBV7-9; CDR3aa: CANGNTGELFF; CDR3nt: TGTGCCAACGGGAACACCGGGGAGCTGTTTTTT
j_gene: TRBJ2-5; abundance: many; d_gene: TRBD2; v_gene: TRBV4-3; CDR3aa: CASSQSGRNGETQYF; CDR3nt: TGCGCCAGCAGCCAGAGCGGGAGGAATGGGGAGACCCAGTACTTC
j_gene: TRBJ2-1; abundance: many; d_gene: TRBD1; v_gene: TRBV27; CDR3aa: CASSRQGSYNEQFF; CDR3nt: TGTGCCAGCAGCCGACAGGGTAGCTACAATGAGCAGTTCTTC
j_gene: TRBJ2-5; abundance: few; d_gene: -; v_gene: TRBV6-5; CDR3aa: CASSYTTSGETQYF; CDR3nt: TGTGCCAGCAGTTACACCACTAGTGGGGAGACCCAGTACTTC
j_gene: TRBJ2-7; abundance: once; d_gene: -; v_gene: TRBV6-5; CDR3aa: CASSLIQGIEQYF; CDR3nt: TGTGCCAGCAGTCTTATACAGGGAATTGAGCAGTACTTC
j_gene: TRBJ1-5; abundance: -; d_gene: TRBD1; v_gene: TRBV19; CDR3aa: CASRGQANQPQHF; CDR3nt: TGTGCCAGTAGGGGACAGGCAAATCAGCCCCAGCATTTT
j_gene: TRBJ2-5; abundance: -; d_gene: -; v_gene: TRBV5-6; CDR3aa: CASSPRPLGETQYF; CDR3nt: TGTGCCAGCAGCCCCAGGCCTCTGGGGGAGACCCAGTACTTC
j_gene: TRBJ2-5; abundance: few; d_gene: -; v_gene: TRBV7-2; CDR3aa: CASSLGRRREETQYF; CDR3nt: TGTGCCAGCAGCTTAGGGCGTCGGCGGGAAGAGACCCAGTACTTC
j_gene: TRBJ2-1; abundance: -; d_gene: -; v_gene: TRBV15; CDR3aa: CATSRDGRRGNEQFF; CDR3nt: TGTGCCACCAGCAGAGACGGTCGGAGGGGCAATGAGCAGTTCTTC
j_gene: TRBJ2-7; abundance: once; d_gene: -; v_gene: TRBV9; CDR3aa: CASSQALDGYEQYF; CDR3nt: TGTGCCAGCAGTCAAGCGCTGGACGGTTACGAGCAGTACTTC
j_gene: TRBJ1-2; abundance: few; d_gene: -; v_gene: TRBV5-6; CDR3aa: CASSPAPGRQFTNYGYTF; CDR3nt: TGTGCCAGCAGCCCAGCACCGGGGCGCCAGTTTACTAACTATGGCTACACCTTC
j_gene: TRBJ2-1; abundance: -; d_gene: -; v_gene: TRBV7-2; CDR3aa: CASSLGAFANEQFF; CDR3nt: TGTGCCAGCAGCTTAGGAGCGTTCGCCAATGAGCAGTTCTTC
j_gene: TRBJ2-2; abundance: few; d_gene: TRBD2; v_gene: TRBV7-2; CDR3aa: CASLPTSGIGTGELFF; CDR3nt: TGTGCCAGCCTACCAACTAGCGGGATCGGGACCGGGGAGCTGTTTTTT
j_gene: TRBJ2-5; abundance: -; d_gene: -; v_gene: TRBV7-2; CDR3aa: CASSLSGAGETQYF; CDR3nt: TGTGCCAGCAGCTTATCGGGGGCCGGGGAGACCCAGTACTTC
j_gene: TRBJ2-2; abundance: -; d_gene: -; v_gene: TRBV2; CDR3aa: CASGRDAIGELFF; CDR3nt: TGTGCCAGCGGCCGGGACGCCATCGGGGAGCTGTTTTTT
j_gene: TRBJ2-5; abundance: -; d_gene: TRBD1; v_gene: TRBV10-2; CDR3aa: CASSDRGYQETQYF; CDR3nt: TGCGCCAGCAGTGACAGGGGGTACCAAGAGACCCAGTACTTC
j_gene: TRBJ2-6; abundance: -; d_gene: -; v_gene: TRBV7-6; CDR3aa: CASSLSNGANVLTF; CDR3nt: TGTGCCAGCAGCTTAAGTAATGGGGCCAACGTCCTGACTTTC
j_gene: TRBJ2-3; abundance: -; d_gene: TRBD2; v_gene: TRBV9; CDR3aa: CASSSPPGLAATDTQYF; CDR3nt: TGTGCCAGCAGCTCGCCCCCGGGACTAGCGGCCACAGATACGCAGTATTTT